This TCR beta chain was recovered during a study of persistence of HIV-infected CD4 T cells. Losses at the gene ends were 9 bases for V and 0 bases for J; bases not matched to a gene: 9. There are 15 residues in the CDR3. Germline loops: CDR1 SGHTA, CDR2 FQGNSA. In regard to this clone: No antigen is known for it. The same CDR3 is also encoded by other DNA sequences in this sample.

This was the immunoSEQ version 4 assay in survey mode. The assay was immunoSEQ multiplex PCR, and TCRdb's table has in-frame clones only and misses some. The repertoire includes about 37,000 clones, roughly 86% of them detected once, and about 1.3% sits in the top ten. Nonspecific anti-CD3/anti-CD28 bead stimulation represents the broad CD4+ T cell repertoire. Responding CD4+ T cells were sorted by upregulation of both CD40 ligand and CD69. The chain combines TRBV7-2 with TRBJ1-1, with 8 bases fitting TRBD1. Sequenced here: CD4+ T cells sorted from PBMCs after approximately 18-hour stimulation, sampled from a patient who received antiretroviral therapy. The receptor comes from an adult man with HIV who was CMV-seropositive. CDR3 bases: TGTGCCAGTAGCAAAAGACAGGGGCTGAACACTGAAGCTTTCTTT. Translated, it gives CASSKRQGLNTEAFF.